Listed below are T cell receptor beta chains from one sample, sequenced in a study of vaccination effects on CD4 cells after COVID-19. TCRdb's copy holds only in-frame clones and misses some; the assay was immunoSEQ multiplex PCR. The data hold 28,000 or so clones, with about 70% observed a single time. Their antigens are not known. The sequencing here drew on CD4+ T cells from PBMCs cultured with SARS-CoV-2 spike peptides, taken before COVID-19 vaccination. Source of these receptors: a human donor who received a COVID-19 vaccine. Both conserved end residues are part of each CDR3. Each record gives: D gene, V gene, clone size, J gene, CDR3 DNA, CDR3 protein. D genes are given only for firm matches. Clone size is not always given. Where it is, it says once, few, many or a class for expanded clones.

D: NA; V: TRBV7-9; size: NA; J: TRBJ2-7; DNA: TGTGCCAGCACGCCGGGGGCGAGTTTCGACGAGCAGTACTTC; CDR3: CASTPGASFDEQYF
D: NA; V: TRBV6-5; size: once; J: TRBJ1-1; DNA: TGTGCCAGCAGTTACAGGGTTGGGTTAACTGAAGCTTTCTTT; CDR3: CASSYRVGLTEAFF
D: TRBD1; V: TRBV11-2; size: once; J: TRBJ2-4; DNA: TGTGCCAGCGGCCCAGGACAGGGCATTCAGTACTTC; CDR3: CASGPGQGIQYF
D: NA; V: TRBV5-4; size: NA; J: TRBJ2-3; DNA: TGTGCCAGCAGCTTCCTAGCAAGCACAGATACGCAGTATTTT; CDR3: CASSFLASTDTQYF
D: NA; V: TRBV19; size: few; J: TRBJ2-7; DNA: TGTGCCAGTAGTACCCAGCGGGTTCCCTACGAGCAGTACTTC; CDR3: CASSTQRVPYEQYF
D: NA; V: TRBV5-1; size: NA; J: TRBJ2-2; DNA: TGCGCCAGCACCTCAATACAGGGTACCGGGGAGCTGTTTTTT; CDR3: CASTSIQGTGELFF
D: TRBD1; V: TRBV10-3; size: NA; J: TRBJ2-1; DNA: TGTGCCATCAGTGGGACAGGGGACAATGAGCAGTTCTTC; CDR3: CAISGTGDNEQFF
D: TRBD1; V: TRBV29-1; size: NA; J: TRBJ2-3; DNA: TGCAGCGTCCGACAGGGGTATGGCACAGATACGCAGTATTTT; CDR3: CSVRQGYGTDTQYF
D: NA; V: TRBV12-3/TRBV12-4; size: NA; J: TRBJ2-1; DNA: TGTGCCAGCAGTTTAGAAGGGTACAATGAGCAGTTCTTC; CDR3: CASSLEGYNEQFF
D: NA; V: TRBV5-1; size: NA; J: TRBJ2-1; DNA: TGCGCCAGCAGCTACGACCAGAGCTCCTACAATGAGCAGTTCTTC; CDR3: CASSYDQSSYNEQFF
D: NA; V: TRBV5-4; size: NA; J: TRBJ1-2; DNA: TGTGCCAGCAGCGGCCGGGACACAACTACAGGAGAGTTC; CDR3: CASSGRDTTTGEF